The entry below gives a single T cell receptor beta chain sequence along with its context. The data are from a study of technical replicates of blood from several donors. Here immunoSEQ multiplex PCR was the method, and the copy in TCRdb shows in-frame clones only, minus some. This table has nearly 70,000 clones, around 94% appearing once. Trimming removed 0 bases from V and 4 bases from J, with 14 bases in between. The CDR3 runs to 15 residues. The germline V gene has CDR1 SGHRS and CDR2 YFSETQ. This chain joins TRBV5-1 and TRBJ2-7, with a possible D match to TRBD1 (5 bases). This sequence was found in a human donor in good health. The sample taken for sequencing was T cells isolated from PBMCs. The CDR3 spells CASSLVAGQEYEQYF. The CDR3 DNA sequence: TGCGCCAGCAGCTTGGTGGCAGGGCAGGAATACGAGCAGTACTTC.